This entry concerns a single T cell receptor beta chain. The sample is drawn from a study of T cell responses to AZD1222 COVID-19 vaccine. The wider study: Recipients boosted at about 4 weeks or about 12 weeks are pooled.

Profiling relied on immunoSEQ multiplex PCR, and the TCRdb table lists in-frame clones only, not all of them. Of 84,000 or so clones detected, about 90% appear once; the ten largest clones hold about 1.6%. The material was peripheral blood, obtained on day 0 of AZD1222 vaccination. The sequence was obtained from an adult in good health.

The CDR3 DNA follows: TGCGCCAGCAGCTTGGGAACAGGGTTGAGCACCGGGGAGCTGTTTTTT. It yields the protein CASSLGTGLSTGELFF. This chain uses TRBV5-1 with TRBJ2-2, with a weak D call TRBD1 (6 bases). This CDR3 is built from 16 residues. The germline V gene has CDR1 SGHRS and CDR2 YFSETQ. Between the trimmed V and J ends, which lost 0 bases and 4 bases, there was a span of 13 bases.